The clone carrying this T cell receptor beta chain was picked up one time. Seattle participants joined during active infection and were tracked over time. The data were taken from a study of blood T cell repertoires in COVID-19. Across the whole study: There were acute and convalescent COVID-19 samples, and they came from the United States, Italy and Spain. PBMCs, B-cell-depleted T cells, or T cells were the source of the cDNA or gDNA that made up the material.

Methods used by the authors: Amplifying reference gene primers gave estimates of nucleated cell counts. The method was immunoSEQ multiplex PCR; TCRdb's version includes in-frame clones alone and lacks a portion of them. For V, J and clone size, that table is used; D and trimming come from the DNA. Of 200,000 to 250,000 clones in the sample, roughly 91% are singletons; the top ten hold around 0.9%. The sequenced material came from peripheral blood. The sequence derives from a man aged 25-45 years with COVID-19, enrolled during active disease.

CDR3 residues: CATSPGGRDPSSGYTF. In DNA form, the CDR3 reads TGTGCCACCAGCCCAGGGGGCAGGGACCCTTCTTCTGGCTACACCTTC. J is TRBJ1-2 and V is TRBV15; 8 bases match TRBD1. The CDR3 totals 16 residues. V lost 5 bases, J lost 7 bases, and 15 bases stayed unmatched. Germline V gives CDR1 LNHNV, CDR2 YYDKDF (reference sequence). The full variable domain, rest sourced from reference TRBV15 and TRBJ1-2, is DAMVIQNPRYQVTQFGKPVTLSCSQTLNHNVMYWYQQKSSQAPKLLFHYYDKDFNNEADTPDNFQSRRPNTSFCFLDIRSPGLGDTAMYLCATSPGGRDPSSGYTFGSGTRLTVV.